The 21 T cell receptor beta chains below were found in one sample sequenced in a study of blood T cell repertoires in COVID-19. Libraries were prepared by immunoSEQ multiplex PCR; TCRdb keeps only in-frame clonotypes and omits some of them. The data show 250,000 to 400,000 clones, 70% to 90% seen once. What was sequenced was peripheral blood. The receptors derive from a woman aged 25 to 39 with COVID-19, enrolled during active disease.

The DNA of the CDR3 is TGTGCCAGCAGTTCGGGACTGGATGAGCAGTTCTTC. It codes for CASSSGLDEQFF. The chain uses TRBV27 and TRBJ2-1, with a possible D match to TRBD2 (6 bases). The germline V gene encodes CDR1 MNHEY and CDR2 SMNVEV (reference sequence). The CDR3 consists of 12 residues. Trimming left V 4 bases short and J 8 bases short, with 9 bases between.

The J gene is TRBJ1-2, the V gene TRBV24-1; perhaps TRBD1 as D (6 bases). CDR1 KGHDR and CDR2 SFDVKD come from the germline V gene. V gave up 4 bases and J gave up 11 bases, with 25 bases separating them. CDR3 length: 16 residues. The CDR3, as DNA: TGTGCCACCAGTGACAATCGCATGCCCGGGACAAAAGAATACACCTTC. Translation gives CATSDNRMPGTKEYTF.

This clone was found a few times. This chain uses TRBV5-4 with TRBJ1-1; maybe TRBD1 (6 bases). V was cut by 4 bases and J by 6 bases, with 13 bases left in between. CDR1 and CDR2 from the germline V gene are SGHNT and YYREEE (reference sequence). The CDR3 runs 13 residues. The chain's CDR3 is CASSPNRASEAFF. The CDR3 nucleotides are TGTGCCAGCAGCCCAAACAGGGCTTCTGAAGCTTTCTTT.

The chain combines TRBV9 with TRBJ1-6; perhaps TRBD1 as D (6 bases). Trimming left V 3 bases short and J 7 bases short, with 14 bases between. CDR1 is SGDLS, CDR2 YYNGEE, per germline. The CDR3 is 15 amino acids. Here the CDR3 reads CASSEGGQKNSPLHF. As DNA, the CDR3 is TGTGCCAGCAGCGAGGGGGGGCAGAAGAATTCACCCCTCCACTTT.

The chain links TRBV6-2 or TRBV6-3 to TRBJ1-1; unclear D gene. Germline-derived CDR1 and CDR2 are MNHEY and SVGEGT. Trimming took 6 bases from V and 6 from J, leaving 17 bases between them. This CDR3 contains 14 residues. CDR3 DNA: TGTGCCAGCAGCCTCCTCGAGTTTACCTCTGAAGCTTTCTTT. It is translated as CASSLLEFTSEAFF.

This clone was picked up one time. The chain joins TRBV6-5 to TRBJ2-1, with 10 bases that match TRBD2. Germline CDR1 is MNHEY and CDR2 is SVGAGI. The CDR3 runs 14 residues. The V segment lost 7 bases and the J segment 9 bases; nucleotides outside the gene matches: 9. Here the CDR3 DNA reads TGTGCCAGCACTAACGATGCTAGCGGGGGTGAGCAGTTCTTC. Its translation: CASTNDASGGEQFF.

This rearrangement joins TRBV7-2 to TRBJ1-4, with a tentative D call TRBD1 (5 bases). The CDR3 length is 15 residues. V lost 5 bases and J lost 4, with 14 bases in between. The germline V gene has CDR1 SGHTA and CDR2 FQGNSA. CDR3 DNA sequence: TGTGCCAGCAGCCCAAGACAGCTCCGTAATGAAAAACTGTTTTTT. Amino acids: CASSPRQLRNEKLFF. Full variable domain (missing parts from reference TRBV7-2 and TRBJ1-4): GAGVSQSPSNKVTEKGKDVELRCDPISGHTALYWYRQSLGQGLEFLIYFQGNSAPDKSGLPSDRFSAERTGGSVSTLTIQRTQQEDSAVYLCASSPRQLRNEKLFFGSGTQLSVL.

The chain's CDR3 is CASSFFEGENYGYTF. Here the CDR3 DNA reads TGTGCCAGCAGCTTTTTCGAGGGAGAAAACTATGGCTACACCTTC. The chain joins TRBV7-9 to TRBJ1-2; the D is unclear. In germline, CDR1 is SEHNR, CDR2 FQNEAQ (reference sequence). Trimming removed 3 bases at V and 2 bases at J, with 13 bases between. The CDR3 runs 15 residues.

This rearrangement joins TRBV5-1 to TRBJ2-2, with 8 positions matching TRBD2. CDR1 is SGHRS and CDR2 is YFSETQ in the germline V gene. J lost 7 bases, V lost 2 bases, and 10 bases had no gene match. The CDR3 spans 16 residues. CDR3 loop: CASSLIAGLAGGELFF. CDR3 bases: TGCGCCAGCAGCTTAATAGCGGGGTTGGCCGGCGGGGAGCTGTTTTTT.

The CDR3 DNA sequence: TGTGCCAGCAGCTTGGACGAGGGACTAGCGGGGCGAGGAGAGACCCAGTACTTC. It is translated as CASSLDEGLAGRGETQYF. This chain connects TRBV5-4 to TRBJ2-5; 13 positions match TRBD2. Germline V gives CDR1 SGHNT, CDR2 YYREEE (reference sequence). The V and J ends lost 0 bases and 4 bases, in that order; junction bases with no gene match: 9. This CDR3 has 18 amino acids.

The rearrangement links TRBV12-3 or TRBV12-4 to TRBJ1-3; no definite D call. Trimming shortened V by 5 bases and J by 4 bases, and 9 bases separated the two germline ends. CDR3 length equals 13 residues. The CDR3 region is CASSRLQGNTIYF. The CDR3 DNA reads as TGTGCCAGCAGTAGATTACAGGGAAACACCATATATTTT.

J is TRBJ1-1 and V is TRBV29-1; TRBD1 is a possible D gene (5 bases). Germline V lookup: CDR1 SQVTM, CDR2 ANQGSEA. Trimming stripped 2 bases from V and 5 bases from J, with 9 bases between. This CDR3 has 12 amino acids. CDR3: CSVEQGGTEAFF. DNA of the CDR3: TGCAGCGTTGAACAGGGAGGTACTGAAGCTTTCTTT.

The chain couples TRBV5-1 to TRBJ1-3; 8 bases fit TRBD1. Germline lookup yields CDR1 SGHRS and CDR2 YFSETQ. Losses at the gene ends were 4 bases for V and 0 bases for J; bases not matched to a gene: 9. The CDR3 contains 17 residues. As DNA, the CDR3 is TGCGCCAGCAGCCCGGGACAGGCGGGACTCTCTGGAAACACCATATATTTT. Protein: CASSPGQAGLSGNTIYF.

The chain joins TRBV6-6 to TRBJ2-7; D unresolved. Germline V gene sequence: CDR1 MNHNY, CDR2 SVGAGI (reference sequence). V was trimmed by 0 bases and J by 4 bases, leaving 7 bases between them. The CDR3 has 13 amino acids. The CDR3: CASSYSRDYEQYV. CDR3 nucleotides: TGTGCCAGCAGTTACTCTCGAGATTACGAGCAGTACGTC.

For the CDR3, the DNA is TGTGCCAGCAGTCCCCGGTTCTATAGACGGGACTGGCACTACGAGCAGTACGTC. Protein sequence: CASSPRFYRRDWHYEQYV. The V and J genes are TRBV25-1 and TRBJ2-7; D possibly corresponds to TRBD2 (6 bases). V gave up 5 bases and J gave up 3 bases, with 26 bases separating them. CDR3 length: 18 amino acids. The germline gives CDR1 MGHDK, CDR2 SYGVNS.

This sequence joins TRBV19 and TRBJ1-5; perhaps TRBD1 as D (6 bases). The CDR3 sequence is 16 residues long. V lost 4 bases to trimming and J lost 3 bases, with 16 bases between them. CDR1 is LNHDA, CDR2 SQIVND, per germline (reference sequence). The DNA of the CDR3 is TGTGCCAGTAGTACCCCCAGGACAGAATACAATCAGCCCCAGCATTTT. It specifies CASSTPRTEYNQPQHF.

This clone was observed a single time. V usage is TRBV29-1 and J usage is TRBJ2-7, with 11 bases matching TRBD1. CDR3 length equals 14 residues. CDR1 and CDR2 from the germline V gene are SQVTM and ANQGSEA. The J segment lost 5 bases and the V segment lost 4 bases, leaving 7 bases of the junction unmatched. CDR3 sequence reads: CSVGGQGAVHEQYF. CDR3 coding DNA: TGCAGCGTTGGAGGACAGGGGGCGGTCCACGAGCAGTACTTC.

The rearrangement joins TRBV24-1 to TRBJ1-2; D possibly corresponds to TRBD1 (6 bases). The CDR3 loop spans 14 amino acids. Germline V gene sequence: CDR1 KGHDR, CDR2 SFDVKD. The V and J ends lost 4 bases and 4 bases respectively, with 12 bases between them. This chain's CDR3 is CATSDYRVGYGYTF. The CDR3 bases are TGTGCCACCAGTGACTACAGGGTGGGCTATGGCTACACCTTC.

The rearrangement joins TRBV9 to TRBJ1-2; D call uncertain. The V gene lost 0 bases and the J gene lost 5 bases, with 14 bases spanning the gap. The germline gives CDR1 SGDLS, CDR2 YYNGEE. CDR3 length equals 15 residues. The CDR3 DNA reads TGTGCCAGCAGCGTAGAAGTCGGAGAGAATTATGGCTACACCTTC. As protein: CASSVEVGENYGYTF.

The CDR3 reads CASGTGIYGYTF. In DNA form, the CDR3 reads TGCGCCAGCGGGACAGGGATCTATGGCTACACCTTC. The chain employs TRBV5-1 and TRBJ1-2, with 9 bases identical to TRBD1. Germline V gene sequence: CDR1 SGHRS, CDR2 YFSETQ. J lost 4 bases, V lost 7 bases, and 2 bases had no gene match. The CDR3 contains 12 residues.

The rearrangement links TRBV23-1 to TRBJ1-1; 7 bases fit TRBD1. TRBV23-1 is an ORF; its function is uncertain. The CDR3 loop spans 19 amino acids. The trim removed 4 bases at V and 0 bases at J, leaving 17 bases unmatched. CDR3 loop: CASSPEMSFRDRMNTEAFF. CDR3 coding DNA: TGCGCCAGCAGTCCTGAAATGAGCTTCCGGGACAGAATGAACACTGAAGCTTTCTTT.